The rows below give T cell receptor beta chains drawn from one sample of a study of shared clonotypes between healthy human individuals. This table comes from immunoSEQ multiplex PCR, and its TCRdb copy is limited to in-frame clones, with some not included. The data show 550,000 to 700,000 clones, 55% to 85% seen once. The sequenced sample consisted of memory CD4+ T cells sorted from blood. These receptors were collected from a woman in her 30s in good health. The CDR3 runs from the conserved cysteine through the conserved F or W. Each record gives: V gene, D gene, CDR3 length, CDR3 protein. A D gene is named only where the DNA matches it firmly.

TRBV5-1 TRBD2 17 CASSLGNSGRAWGEQYF
TRBV5-1 TRBD2 15 CASSLATSESYEQYF
TRBV30 TRBD2 14 CAWKGGRVGNEQFF
TRBV18 - 17 CASSPPLYSGSTYEQYF
TRBV25-1 - 13 CASSEGNNQPQHF
TRBV5-1 - 15 CASSTEPDSWDTQYF
TRBV4-2 - 16 CASSQETRMDQETQYF
TRBV6-1 TRBD2 14 CASQTRRGADTQYF
TRBV6-1 TRBD1 13 CASRWTGNTEAFF
TRBV30 - 11 CAWSRPYEQYF
TRBV5-4 - 15 CASSPSGGKGYEQYF
TRBV11-2 - 14 CASSYRQWNYGYTF
TRBV7-2 - 14 CASSLYLQNYEQYF
TRBV5-1 TRBD1 14 CASSKGQAYNEQFF
TRBV14 - 14 CASSLQRNTGELFF
TRBV30 - 15 CAFEPLAEITETQYF
TRBV11-2 - 17 CASSPGPYQGIATEAFF
TRBV7-9 TRBD2 16 CASSLGVAGVGDTQYF
TRBV20-1 - 11 CSASQQETQYF
TRBV7-9 - 15 CASSERRQATGELFF
TRBV7-2 TRBD1 18 CASSLSGGGQGLNYGYTF
TRBV2 - 17 CASSDPERGAYGNTIYF
TRBV6-5 - 13 CASSVSGWNEQFF
TRBV30 TRBD2 14 CACPGLADTGELFF
TRBV5-4 - 12 CASSLAEGEQFF
TRBV5-6 - 17 CASSLRFPNSGANVLTF
TRBV5-1 - 16 CASSAETGARGDTQYF
TRBV5-1 - 15 CASSLSPAEFYEQYF
TRBV6-1 - 13 CASRLDGLYGYTF
TRBV29-1 - 13 CSVEGGHNYGYTF
TRBV29-1 - 13 CSVYFDNDEKLFF
TRBV9 TRBD2 15 CASSAGTSGNYEQYF
TRBV30 TRBD1 18 CAWTGRDSTISGANVLTF
TRBV28 TRBD1 15 CASSPWTGSQETQYF
TRBV6-6 TRBD2 16 CASSYRAAGGTDTQYF
TRBV4-2 - 16 CASSQDGLGALREQFF
TRBV5-1 TRBD1 15 CASRIGQGSYNEQFF
TRBV5-1 TRBD2 15 CASSEGLQGSYEQYF
TRBV9 TRBD1 14 CASSANPGGAEAFF
TRBV9 - 14 CASSVGGSGYEQYF
TRBV5-1 - 14 CASSLGDKPYEQYF
TRBV5-1 TRBD2 17 CASSLILAGGLSNEQFF
TRBV28 - 13 CASSLISTEEAFF
TRBV5-8 - 11 CASSPGASYTF
TRBV5-1 TRBD2 16 CASSLVPAGVQETQYF
TRBV10-3 - 11 CATGRGAEAFF
TRBV2 - 15 CASRSLGGLNTEAFF
TRBV10-3 TRBD2 17 CAISDPGRTSGQETQYF
TRBV2 TRBD2 15 CASSPGLAGTGELFF
TRBV7-2 - 14 CASSLGNRAETQYF
TRBV6-5 TRBD2 15 CASSPLADAYNEQFF
TRBV19 TRBD1 15 CASRLGQGYGNTIYF
TRBV4-1 TRBD2 19 CASSQDRAGTSGRRETQYF